Only one count was recorded for the clone carrying this T cell receptor beta chain. The target antigen is unknown. Assay: immunoSEQ multiplex PCR; the TCRdb copy retains only in-frame clones and omits some. In the table there are some 280,000 clones, about 94% of which are singletons. This CDR3 is 13 amino acids long. Trimming removed 2 bases at V and 3 bases at J, with 7 bases between. Germline V gene lookup returns CDR1 MNHEY and CDR2 SMNVEV (reference sequence). Pooled samples include second doses given at about 4 or 12 weeks. This entry is derived from a study of T cell responses to AZD1222 COVID-19 vaccine. The study's findings and limits: Of spike-specific TCRs, nearly half reportedly target regions left unmutated in variants. Clonal diversity was possibly underestimated; the donors were predominantly white British and more often female. Spike-specific TCR breadth rose after two AZD1222 doses, and depth rose as well.

The clonotype comes from an adult who received the AZD1222 COVID-19 vaccine. The sample consisted of peripheral blood, taken 28 days after the second AZD1222 dose. The J gene is TRBJ1-2, the V gene TRBV27; D call uncertain. The CDR3 DNA reads as TGTGCCAGCAGTTTAGGAGTTGACTATGGCTACACCTTC. Its protein is CASSLGVDYGYTF.